This T cell receptor beta chain emerged from a study of OX40 agonist ivuxolimab in advanced cancers. Looking at the study overall: Ivuxolimab was a fully human IgG2 agonistic monoclonal antibody targeting the costimulatory receptor OX40 (CD134). Intravenous ivuxolimab was administered to patients every 2 weeks at six dose levels: 0.01, 0.1, 0.3, 1.5, 3 and 10 mg/kg. Of the roughly 54 patients in dose escalation, approximately 20 had hepatocellular carcinoma, approximately 15 had melanoma, 9 had renal cell carcinoma and 9 had head and neck cancer. In the dose-escalation cohort, 65% to 90% of patients were male, and the mean age was approximately 60 years, with a range of about 23 to 85. Patients were allowed to have had prior anti-PD-1, anti-PD-L1 or anti-CTLA-4 therapy, and about 40% of the dose-escalation patients had been treated with checkpoint inhibitors. Partial responses occurred in three dose-escalation patients: two with cutaneous melanoma and one with hepatocellular carcinoma. Peripheral TCRbeta sequencing was intended to test whether TCR sequence diversity was altered and clonal T-cell expansion was caused by ivuxolimab. The paper reports the monotherapy dose-escalation portion (N ≈ 50 patients) of the phase I ivuxolimab trial. What the work shows at the level of the full study, not this receptor alone: Low levels of normalized T-cell clonal expansion were also shown by some nonresponding patients. Antigen specificity was not determined for the clonally expanded peripheral T cells. Clonal expansion of both CD4+ and CD8+ blood T cells was observed from baseline to week 6 at doses 0.1 to 3.0 mg/kg. Partial responders in the 0.1-3.0 mg/kg groups had among the lowest normalized peripheral clonal expansion, especially among CD8+ T cells. After ivuxolimab, more expanded clones were found on average in CD8+ T cells than in CD4+ T cells.

Genomic DNA was isolated from the sorted cells so that the TCRbeta CDR3 region could be sequenced. The immunoSEQ Assay was used to sequence the TCRbeta CDR3 regions. TCRdb mirrors the immuneACCESS table, restricted to in-frame sequences. Some clones are absent from its copies; in checked studies, under half trace to an unresolved V gene, and the reason for the others is unknown. This sample has roughly 10,000 clones in its table, and 66% of those were observed once. The ten biggest clones cover roughly a quarter of the sample. In the case of this clone: Its cognate antigen has yet to be identified. The sample holds no much larger clone one base away, and base qualities are not on file.

The trial excluded patients who had a history of autoimmune disease or who were on systemic immunosuppression. Peripheral blood for TCR sequencing was drawn from every dose cohort at baseline, at cycle 4 day 1 and at cycle 7 day 1. The samples were taken from a phase I, first-in-human, multicenter, open-label dose-escalation trial of ivuxolimab. Adults with locally advanced or metastatic melanoma, renal cell carcinoma, hepatocellular carcinoma or head and neck squamous cell carcinoma were enrolled in the trial. Before TCR sequencing, CD4+ and CD8+ T cells were separately sorted from peripheral blood. The sequenced sample was CD4+ or CD8+ T cells sorted from blood, obtained in a trial of the OX40 agonist ivuxolimab. This TCR came from an adult with an advanced solid tumor such as melanoma, head and neck, liver or kidney cancer.

In nucleotides, the sequence is TGTGCCAGCAGTGAAGCCAACGAGCAGTACTTC. Translation gives CASSEANEQYF. The sequence is built from TRBV2 and TRBJ2-7; no D gene call is confident. Between the V and J ends, shortened by 0 bases and 5 bases respectively, the junction contains 2 bases. The germline V gene encodes CDR1 SNHLY and CDR2 FYNNEI. The CDR3 measures 11 amino acids from cysteine to phenylalanine. Only the CDR3 portion is preserved as DNA: 33 bases, with reading frame beginning at the first base.